These 10 T cell receptor beta chains share one sample of origin, sequenced in a study of T cell repertoires in cytomegalovirus infection. MiXCR was run by TCRdb on the reads, yielding one entry per CDR3 protein. The table has about 700,000 distinct CDR3 sequences, around 35% seen once. No antigen is known for these receptors. This sample comprised cultured PBMCs, obtained from culture after CMV antigen stimulation. The source of these receptors is a human donor in good health (CMV status not recorded). Some clones in this sample may be carry-over from other donors' samples.

This clonotype was detected a few times. The chain uses TRBV7-9 and TRBJ2-1; 11 bases fit TRBD2. Germline loops: CDR1 SEHNR, CDR2 FQNEAQ (reference sequence). The CDR3 runs 15 residues. The V gene end was trimmed by 3 bases and the J gene end by 7 bases; junction bases not matched to a gene: 5. CDR3 sequence (DNA): TGTGCCAGCAGCTTCCTAGCGGGAGGAGAGAATGAGCAGTTCTTC. It codes for CASSFLAGGENEQFF.

In this sample, this clonotype turned up a few times. The chain has TRBV11-2 and TRBJ2-3; D call uncertain. The V gene's germline CDR1 is SGHAT and CDR2 FQNNGV. The CDR3 is 13 residues long. The V end was cut by 5 bases, the J end by 4 bases, with 10 bases between. CDR3 coding DNA: TGTGCCAGCAGCCCTGCCCGCGCAGATACGCAGTATTTT. This translates into CASSPARADTQYF.

A few counts support this clonotype. The chain has TRBV5-6 and TRBJ2-4, with TRBD1 matching 10 bases. V dropped 7 bases and J dropped 5; count of bases not matched to a gene: 9. Germline assignment: CDR1 SGHDT and CDR2 YYEEEE. The CDR3 spans 15 residues. Here the CDR3 reads CASSGTGDEENIQYF. The CDR3 DNA reads TGTGCCAGCTCCGGGACAGGGGATGAGGAAAACATTCAGTACTTC.

This clonotype was detected many times. The junction shows a germline mismatch at one end, possibly a read error. This chain connects TRBV7-2 to TRBJ2-3; D is undetermined. The CDR3 spans 14 residues. Germline V gene sequence: CDR1 SGHTA, CDR2 FQGNSA. The CDR3 region is CASSLRTGTDTQYF. Written as DNA, the CDR3 is TGTGCTAGCAGCCTGCGGACGGGTACAGATACGCAGTATTTT.

This clonotype was found a few times. The chain combines TRBV6-5 with TRBJ1-5; D is unclear. In germline, CDR1 is MNHEY, CDR2 SVGAGI. The V gene lost 5 bases and the J gene lost 1 base, with 27 bases spanning the gap. The CDR3 extends over 20 amino acids. CDR3 in DNA: TGTGCCAGCAGTCTGCCGGGAAGTGCCCCCTATTTAGGGAGCAATCAGCCCCAGCATTTT. It specifies CASSLPGSAPYLGSNQPQHF.

This clonotype was observed a few times. The chain is built from TRBV7-2 and TRBJ1-1, with D possibly TRBD1 on 6 matching bases. Trimming stripped 0 bases from V and 7 bases from J, with 9 bases between. The CDR3 loop spans 13 amino acids. The V gene's germline CDR1 is SGHTA and CDR2 FQGNSA. CDR3 residues: CASSLAGGSEAFF. The CDR3 DNA follows: TGTGCCAGCAGCTTAGCTGGGGGCAGTGAAGCTTTCTTT.

This clonotype was counted a few times. The gene calls are TRBV6-1 and TRBJ1-5; 7 nucleotides agree with TRBD1. Germline CDR1 and CDR2: MNHNS and SASEGT. V was clipped by 6 bases and J by 10 bases; unmatched bases: 9. This CDR3 has 13 amino acids. Written as DNA, the CDR3 is TGTGCCAGCAGGGGGGACAGTCTTCGACCCCAGCATTTT. This codes for CASRGDSLRPQHF.

The chain combines TRBV12-3 or TRBV12-4 with TRBJ2-3, with D perhaps TRBD2 (6 bases). This CDR3 region has 17 residues. Between the trimmed V and J ends, which lost 0 bases and 2 bases, there was a span of 15 bases. CDR3 bases: TGTGCCAGCAGTTTAGCGCGAGGACTACAATACACAGATACGCAGTATTTT. Translating it yields CASSLARGLQYTDTQYF.

This clonotype was seen ten or more times. The chain carries TRBV12-3 or TRBV12-4 and TRBJ1-5; 9 bases are shared with TRBD1. With 6 bases clipped from V and 6 bases from J, the junction kept 6 bases outside the gene matches. This CDR3 is 14 amino acids long. DNA of the CDR3: TGTGCCAGCAGCCGACAGGGGGAAATTCAGCCCCAGCATTTT. As protein: CASSRQGEIQPQHF.

The chain couples TRBV7-2 to TRBJ2-7, with TRBD1 identical over 7 bases. CDR1 is SGHTA and CDR2 is FQGNSA in the germline V gene. This CDR3 is built from 16 residues. Trimming took 1 base from V and 7 from J; bases not matched to a gene: 13. CDR3 protein: CASSLVMDRFGREQYF. CDR3 DNA: TGTGCCAGCAGCTTAGTGATGGACAGGTTCGGTCGTGAGCAGTACTTC.